These T cell receptor beta chains were read from a single sample in a study of shared clonotypes between healthy human individuals. Assay: immunoSEQ multiplex PCR; the TCRdb copy retains only in-frame clones and omits some. The data contain hundreds of thousands of clones, around four fifths of them singletons. Sequenced material: memory CD4+ T cells sorted from blood. These receptor sequences come from a woman in her twenties or thirties in good health. Both conserved end residues are part of each CDR3. The D gene is left open where the match is weak. Clone size is shown for a subset of rows, as once, few, many or a class of expanded clone.

v_gene	j_gene	d_gene	abundance	CDR3nt	CDR3aa
TRBV19	TRBJ1-5	NA	NA	TGTGCCAGTAGCGGACAGAGATATAGCAATCAGCCCCAGCATTTT	CASSGQRYSNQPQHF
TRBV27	TRBJ2-7	TRBD1	NA	TGTGCCAGCAGTTTCGGCAGGGACAGGTTCTACGAGCAGTACTTC	CASSFGRDRFYEQYF
TRBV2	TRBJ2-4	NA	few	TGTGCCAGCAATCAAGGCTCGGGGAAAAACATTCAGTACTTC	CASNQGSGKNIQYF
TRBV19	TRBJ1-1	NA	NA	TGTGCCAGTAGCGATATCGGAGGAGAAAGGTACACTGAAGCTTTCTTT	CASSDIGGERYTEAFF
TRBV19	TRBJ1-2	NA	few	TGTGCCAGTAGTATTGAGGGGCTTTATGACTACACCTTC	CASSIEGLYDYTF
TRBV12-5	TRBJ2-1	TRBD2	NA	TGTGCTAGTGGTTTGAGCACAAGGGGACTAGCGGGAGAGGGGCGCAATGAGCAGTTCTTC	CASGLSTRGLAGEGRNEQFF
TRBV4-2	TRBJ2-7	NA	once	TGTGCCAGCAGCCAAGAGGGGGCCGGCAGGGCCTCCTACGAGCAGTACTTC	CASSQEGAGRASYEQYF
TRBV25-1	TRBJ1-6	TRBD1	NA	TGTGCCAGCAGTGACGAGGACAGGGGGAATTCACCCCTCCACTTT	CASSDEDRGNSPLHF
TRBV19	TRBJ1-2	NA	NA	TGTGCCAGTAGTGGAGGGCTCGACAGGCATGCTGGCTATGGCTACACCTTC	CASSGGLDRHAGYGYTF
TRBV4-1	TRBJ1-2	NA	NA	TGCGCCAGCAGCCAATCCTCAGGAGGGTATTATGGCTACACCTTC	CASSQSSGGYYGYTF
TRBV2	TRBJ2-3	NA	NA	TGTGCCACCCAAGGCGCAGATACGCAGTATTTT	CATQGADTQYF